The source of this T cell receptor beta chain is a study of glioma-infiltrating T cells after dendritic cell vaccination. About this clone itself: Its target is not known.

Findings and limits, study-wide: No direct clonality-survival link was found; a diverse polyclonal response may matter.

Noted time point: after dendritic cell vaccination, including at tumor progression/relapse. Patients had residual fresh-frozen tumor tissue and more than two years of survival data. All glioblastoma patients lacked an isocitrate dehydrogenase mutation. V lost 0 bases, J lost 4 bases, and 12 bases lay in between. The CDR3 covers 15 residues. Germline lookup yields CDR1 MNHEY and CDR2 SVGAGI. Sequenced by immunoSEQ multiplex PCR; TCRdb stores in-frame clones only, minus some. The table shows some 24,000 clones, with about 90% occurring only once. The chain combines TRBV6-5 with TRBJ2-5, with TRBD2 as a possible D gene (6 bases). Here the sequenced sample was blood, taken after dendritic cell vaccination. This TCR was recovered from a human donor with glioblastoma. The CDR3 DNA reads as TGTGCCAGCAGTTACTCTTTCGGGGGTAGAGAGACCCAGTACTTC. Translation: CASSYSFGGRETQYF.